What follows are 22 T cell receptor beta chains derived from one specimen sequenced in a study of blood T cell repertoires in COVID-19. Libraries were prepared by immunoSEQ multiplex PCR; TCRdb keeps only in-frame clonotypes and omits some of them. The sample includes roughly 72,000 clones, 88% of them seen just once. What was sequenced was peripheral blood. The receptors were sampled from a human donor in a cohort sampled during active COVID-19.

The chain uses TRBV5-4 and TRBJ2-3; the match to TRBD2 covers 9 bases. This CDR3 spans 16 amino acids. Trimming cost V 0 bases and J 5 bases; bases outside gene matches: 7. Germline V gives CDR1 SGHNT, CDR2 YYREEE (reference sequence). Written as DNA, the CDR3 is TGTGCCAGCAGCTTGGCGGGACTAGCTGCAAGAGATACGCAGTATTTT. As protein: CASSLAGLAARDTQYF.

The chain combines TRBV5-1 with TRBJ1-4; 7 bases align to TRBD1. Looked up from germline, CDR1 is SGHRS and CDR2 is YFSETQ. The CDR3 covers 14 residues. With 0 bases clipped from V and 7 bases from J, the junction kept 3 bases outside the gene matches. In DNA, the CDR3 is TGCGCCAGCAGCTTGGGGACAGGTGGTGAAAAACTGTTTTTT. Its translation: CASSLGTGGEKLFF.

This rearrangement joins TRBV6-2 or TRBV6-3 to TRBJ2-5, with 7 bases lining up with TRBD2. Germline V gives CDR1 MNHEY, CDR2 SVGEGT. Germline trimming cut 4 bases from V and 5 bases from J; bases unmatched to any gene: 19. This CDR3 contains 18 residues. The CDR3 sequence is CASSSGGSGRNAGETQYF. CDR3 bases: TGTGCCAGCAGTTCGGGAGGCTCGGGACGGAACGCAGGGGAGACCCAGTACTTC.

In DNA form, the CDR3 reads TGTGCCAGCAGAACCCGGACAGGGGTGGGATATAGCAATCAGCCCCAGCATTTT. Its protein is CASRTRTGVGYSNQPQHF. The gene calls are TRBV28 and TRBJ1-5, with TRBD1 identical over 9 bases. The CDR3 is 18 amino acids. Germline V gene data show CDR1 as MDHEN and CDR2 as SYDVKM. V was clipped by 6 bases and J by 0 bases; unmatched bases: 12.

V and J are TRBV10-3 and TRBJ2-1, with D maybe TRBD2 (5 bases). The CDR3 extends over 11 amino acids. From germline, CDR1 is ENHRY and CDR2 SYGVKD. V was shortened by 6 bases and J by 8 bases, with 8 bases between the two germline ends. This chain's CDR3 is CAIRDSHEQFF. CDR3 bases: TGTGCCATCAGGGACTCTCATGAGCAGTTCTTC.

The chain is built from TRBV4-1 and TRBJ2-5, with TRBD2 matching over 14 bases. From germline, CDR1 is MGHRA and CDR2 YSYEKL. The CDR3 is 18 residues long. The trim removed 4 bases at V and 0 bases at J, leaving 7 bases unmatched. The CDR3 region has the DNA TGCGCCAGCAGCCTTAGACTAGCGGGGGGGCGAAACCAAGAGACCCAGTACTTC. Residues: CASSLRLAGGRNQETQYF.

The J gene is TRBJ2-2, the V gene TRBV5-1; D may be TRBD1 (6 bases). The germline V gene has CDR1 SGHRS and CDR2 YFSETQ. There are 16 residues in the CDR3. V shed 4 bases and J shed 1 base, with 14 bases lying between them. The CDR3 sequence is CASSPSPGQNTGELFF. DNA for the CDR3: TGCGCCAGCAGCCCCTCCCCGGGACAGAACACCGGGGAGCTGTTTTTT.

This clone was recorded once. The V gene is TRBV6-6, the J gene TRBJ2-3, with 9 bases lining up with TRBD2. Per the germline V gene, CDR1 is MNHNY and CDR2 is SVGAGI (reference sequence). This CDR3 is built from 16 residues. V was pared by 0 bases and J by 5 bases, with 6 bases of the junction left unmatched. CDR3 DNA sequence: TGTGCCAGCAGTTACTCTTGGCGGGGGGGCGGAGATACGCAGTATTTT. It translates to CASSYSWRGGGDTQYF.

The chain's CDR3 is CASSIDGRGTNTEAFF. The CDR3 DNA reads TGTGCCAGTAGTATAGATGGAAGGGGGACGAACACTGAAGCTTTCTTT. V and J are TRBV19 and TRBJ1-1; a weak D match, TRBD1 (6 bases). This CDR3 has 16 residues. Per germline, CDR1 LNHDA and CDR2 SQIVND (reference sequence). Between the trimmed V and J ends, which lost 0 bases and 1 base, there was a span of 12 bases.

The chain has TRBV7-9 and TRBJ1-1, with 10 nucleotides matching TRBD1. In germline, CDR1 is SEHNR, CDR2 FQNEAQ (reference sequence). The CDR3 covers 15 residues. J lost 6 bases, V lost 5 bases, and 9 bases had no gene match. CDR3 sequence (DNA): TGTGCCAGCAGCCTCCGACAGGGGGCGCGTGCTGAAGCTTTCTTT. Residues: CASSLRQGARAEAFF.

The gene calls are TRBV5-4 and TRBJ2-1; tentative D call: TRBD1 (5 bases). Germline values: CDR1 SGHNT, CDR2 YYREEE (reference sequence). This CDR3 has 14 amino acids. V lost 3 bases and J 5 bases, leaving 12 bases between the germline ends. The CDR3 here is CASSSKQENNEQFF. CDR3 DNA: TGTGCCAGCAGCTCTAAACAGGAGAACAATGAGCAGTTCTTC.

V gene TRBV2 combines with J gene TRBJ1-5; TRBD1 aligns across 7 bases. Germline V lookup: CDR1 SNHLY, CDR2 FYNNEI. The CDR3 has 16 residues. Unmatched junction bases numbered 9, after V lost 5 bases and J lost 2 bases. CDR3 sequence (DNA): TGTGCCAGCAGTAACGACAGGGCCGTGGGCAATCAGCCCCAGCATTTT. It codes for CASSNDRAVGNQPQHF.

This rearrangement joins TRBV27 to TRBJ1-2; no definite D call. CDR1 MNHEY and CDR2 SMNVEV come from the germline V gene (reference sequence). The CDR3 spans 12 residues. V lost 5 bases, J lost 3 bases, and 7 bases lay in between. The CDR3, as DNA: TGTGCCAGCAGTCCTGGAGACTATGGCTACACCTTC. Amino acids: CASSPGDYGYTF.

V is TRBV29-1 and J is TRBJ1-1; 7 bases are shared with TRBD1. The trim removed 7 bases at V and 0 bases at J, leaving 8 bases unmatched. The CDR3 has 14 amino acids. CDR1 and CDR2 from the germline V gene are SQVTM and ANQGSEA. The CDR3 spells CSAASGTVNTEAFF. In DNA form, the CDR3 reads TGCAGCGCTGCCTCCGGGACAGTGAACACTGAAGCTTTCTTT.

This clone has only a few counts. The chain is built from TRBV5-6 and TRBJ2-1, with 9 bases lining up with TRBD2. V lost 5 bases, J lost 0 bases, and 6 bases stayed unmatched. Germline CDR1 is SGHDT and CDR2 is YYEEEE. The CDR3 consists of 16 residues. CDR3 region: CASSNLAGSSYNEQFF. DNA of the CDR3: TGTGCCAGCAGTAATCTAGCGGGGAGCTCCTACAATGAGCAGTTCTTC.

The gene calls are TRBV19 and TRBJ2-2; 7 bases fit TRBD2. The ends lost 7 bases at V and 7 bases at J; junction bases unmatched: 18. CDR1 is LNHDA, CDR2 SQIVND, per germline (reference sequence). The CDR3 is 17 amino acids. The CDR3 coding sequence is TGTGCCAGTAAGGGGACTACCCCGGCAAGAAGGGGCGGGGAGCTGTTTTTT. Translation gives CASKGTTPARRGGELFF.

The chain has TRBV2 and TRBJ1-5; D is perhaps TRBD1 (6 bases). The CDR3 sequence is 14 residues long. Germline lookup yields CDR1 SNHLY and CDR2 FYNNEI. With 7 bases removed from V and 2 bases from J, the gap between germline ends came to 12 bases. CDR3 in DNA: TGTGCCAGCAAGATACAGGGAGGCAATCAGCCCCAGCATTTT. This sequence encodes CASKIQGGNQPQHF.

The chain combines TRBV3-1 (or the pseudogene TRBV3-2) with TRBJ2-2, with D possibly matching TRBD2 (5 bases). The ends were cut back, 1 base at V and 0 bases at J, with 6 bases in the middle. The CDR3 contains 15 residues. Germline lookup yields CDR1 LGHDT and CDR2 YNNKEL (reference sequence). CDR3 sequence: CASSQVEANTGELFF. The DNA of the CDR3 is TGTGCCAGCAGCCAAGTGGAGGCGAACACCGGGGAGCTGTTTTTT.

This rearrangement joins TRBV5-4 to TRBJ2-1; 9 nucleotides agree with TRBD2. Germline values: CDR1 SGHNT, CDR2 YYREEE (reference sequence). This CDR3 contains 16 residues. The junction had 9 bases not matched to a gene; V was cut back by 0 bases and J by 8 bases. The CDR3 nucleotides are TGTGCCAGCAGCTTGGGAAGTAGCGGGAGTATATATGAGCAGTTCTTC. Protein product: CASSLGSSGSIYEQFF.

The V call is TRBV7-9, the J call TRBJ2-5; 8 bases are shared with TRBD2. V dropped 4 bases and J dropped 5; count of bases not matched to a gene: 6. Germline V gene lookup returns CDR1 SEHNR and CDR2 FQNEAQ (reference sequence). This CDR3 has 14 amino acids. CDR3 region: CASSSWGGRETQYF. As DNA, the CDR3 is TGTGCCAGCAGCTCATGGGGCGGGAGGGAGACCCAGTACTTC.

This clone was observed a single time. CDR3 coding DNA: TGCGCCAGCAGCTTTGGTTCGCAGGGCACTGAAGCTTTCTTT. Translation: CASSFGSQGTEAFF. The rearrangement links TRBV5-1 to TRBJ1-1; possible D gene TRBD1, 5 bases. Looked up from germline, CDR1 is SGHRS and CDR2 is YFSETQ. V lost 2 bases and J 4 bases, leaving 12 bases between the germline ends. The CDR3 totals 14 residues.

This chain links TRBV23-1 with TRBJ1-5, with D unclear. TRBV23-1 is placed among ORFs of uncertain function. V was clipped by 0 bases and J by 5 bases, with 11 bases between them. This CDR3 spans 15 amino acids. The DNA for the CDR3 is TGCGCCAGCAGTCAATCGAGGGCAGACTATCAGCCCCAGCATTTT. This translates into CASSQSRADYQPQHF.